The 2 T cell receptor beta chains given below trace back to one sample, sequenced in a study of T-cell memory formation after mild COVID-19. Using its own MiXCR run on the 5' RACE reads, TCRdb lists one record per CDR3 protein. In the table there are some 210,000 distinct CDR3 sequences, 27% of which are singletons. The sequenced sample consisted of PBMCs or a T cell subset sorted from them (not recorded which). The receptors derive from an adult woman who had mild COVID-19 (a few samples of this study predate the infection). Cell type and time point are not known.

This rearrangement joins TRBV7-3 to TRBJ2-3; 15 bases match TRBD2. This CDR3 comprises 20 residues. J lost 3 bases, V lost 5 bases, and 15 bases had no gene match. Per germline, CDR1 SGHTA and CDR2 FQGTGA. The CDR3 DNA follows: TGTGCCAGCAGCGCCACCCCCGGGACTAGCGGGAGGTTGAAGACAGATACGCAGTATTTT. This codes for CASSATPGTSGRLKTDTQYF.

The chain uses TRBV12-3 or TRBV12-4 and TRBJ2-5, with 10 bases that match TRBD2. This CDR3 is 15 amino acids long. V was pared by 7 bases and J by 9 bases, with 14 bases of the junction left unmatched. In DNA, the CDR3 is TGTGCCAGCACGCAGACTAGCGGGTCGCCGAGGGCCCAGTACTTC. Encoded protein: CASTQTSGSPRAQYF.